The 9 T cell receptor beta chains below were found in one sample sequenced in a study of blood T cell repertoires in COVID-19. Sequencing used immunoSEQ multiplex PCR; TCRdb keeps in-frame clones, though not all of them. This sample has fewer than 250,000 clones; about 87% occur once, and the top ten carry around 1.6%. Sequences were obtained from peripheral blood. These receptors were taken from a man in his 70s with acute or convalescent COVID-19.

The rearrangement links TRBV7-9 to TRBJ2-2; weak D call: TRBD2 (6 bases). V was shortened by 3 bases and J by 1 base, with 9 bases between the two germline ends. CDR3 size: 15 residues. Germline CDR1 SEHNR, CDR2 FQNEAQ (reference sequence). CDR3 protein: CASSFDGGNTGELFF. The DNA for the CDR3 is TGTGCCAGCAGCTTCGACGGGGGGAACACCGGGGAGCTGTTTTTT.

A few counts support this clone. The chain couples TRBV28 to TRBJ2-5; 10 bases are a match to TRBD2. The V gene end was trimmed by 6 bases and the J gene end by 5 bases; junction bases not matched to a gene: 3. CDR3 length: 13 amino acids. Per the germline V gene, CDR1 is MDHEN and CDR2 is SYDVKM. The CDR3, as DNA: TGTGCCAGCAGAACGGGACTAGCGGAGACCCAGTACTTC. Translating gives CASRTGLAETQYF.

The chain combines TRBV27 with TRBJ2-7; TRBD2 is a possible D gene (5 bases). V lost 2 bases and J lost 1, with 18 bases in between. The CDR3 sequence is 17 residues long. Germline lookup yields CDR1 MNHEY and CDR2 SMNVEV (reference sequence). The CDR3 bases are TGTGCCAGCAGTTTACGGAGCGTTAGCGAAAGATCCTACGAGCAGTACTTC. It encodes CASSLRSVSERSYEQYF.

The chain joins TRBV9 to TRBJ2-2; D not resolved. This CDR3 comprises 15 residues. The V and J ends lost 0 bases and 4 bases respectively, with 10 bases between them. Germline CDR1 and CDR2: SGDLS and YYNGEE. The CDR3 protein is CASSVGSPGTGELFF. The CDR3 bases are TGTGCCAGCAGCGTAGGCAGCCCGGGCACCGGGGAGCTGTTTTTT.

This sequence joins TRBV2 and TRBJ2-5; 7 bases are shared with TRBD1. Germline CDR1 and CDR2: SNHLY and FYNNEI. The length of the CDR3 is 16 residues. V gave up 1 base and J gave up 1 base; unmatched junction bases: 6. The CDR3 DNA is TGTGCCAGCAGTGAAGAATCCCACAGGGGCCAAGAGACCCAGTACTTC. It encodes CASSEESHRGQETQYF.

The sample holds one count of this clone. In the same sample, other DNA sequences code for this CDR3. The J gene is TRBJ1-1, the V gene TRBV19, with 8 bases lining up with TRBD1. The CDR3 sequence is 15 residues long. The J segment lost 5 bases and the V segment lost 5 bases, leaving 10 bases of the junction unmatched. Germline V gives CDR1 LNHDA, CDR2 SQIVND (reference sequence). CDR3 sequence: CASSPRTGRRTEAFF. CDR3 coding DNA: TGTGCCAGTAGTCCAAGGACAGGGCGGAGGACTGAAGCTTTCTTT. The entire variable domain, with the rest obtained from reference TRBV19 and TRBJ1-1, is as follows: DGGITQSPKYLFRKEGQNVTLSCEQNLNHDAMYWYRQDPGQGLRLIYYSQIVNDFQKGDIAEGYSVSREKKESFPLTVTSAQKNPTAFYLCASSPRTGRRTEAFFGQGTRLTVV.

This clone was counted once. This sequence joins TRBV27 and TRBJ1-5; D gene unclear. Germline loops: CDR1 MNHEY, CDR2 SMNVEV (reference sequence). V was clipped by 2 bases and J by 0 bases, with 11 bases between them. The CDR3 has 16 amino acids. Here the CDR3 DNA reads TGTGCCAGCAGTTTACAGTCCCGGGGTAGCAATCAGCCCCAGCATTTT. Protein: CASSLQSRGSNQPQHF.

This clone was seen only a few times. The chain recombines TRBV19 with TRBJ1-1; D might be TRBD1 (5 bases). CDR1 LNHDA and CDR2 SQIVND come from the germline V gene (reference sequence). The V gene lost 7 bases and the J gene lost 7 bases, with 19 bases spanning the gap. This CDR3 spans 14 amino acids. Written as DNA, the CDR3 is TGTGCCAGTATCCGACGGAGGGGTACGGTTGAAGCTTTCTTT. This translates into CASIRRRGTVEAFF.

This clone has only one observation. Here the CDR3 reads CASSSSGGSYNEQFF. CDR3 DNA sequence: TGTGCCAGCAGTTCTAGCGGAGGCTCCTACAATGAGCAGTTCTTC. V usage is TRBV6-5 and J usage is TRBJ2-1; 7 bases are shared with TRBD2. J was trimmed by 0 bases and V by 4 bases; bases with no gene match: 3. The CDR3 is 15 residues long. Germline assignment: CDR1 MNHEY and CDR2 SVGAGI.